This T cell receptor (beta chain) was recovered during a study of cytomegalovirus exposure and HLA in healthy donors. The PCR contained 60 Vbeta and 13 Jbeta primers. Sequencing was performed with immunoSEQ multiplex PCR; in TCRdb, only in-frame clones are kept and a portion is missing. The sample holds tens of thousands of clones; more than 75% are singletons and the top ten take 20% to 30%. CDR3 length: 15 residues. Germline lookup yields CDR1 SGDLS and CDR2 YYNGEE. Material: PBMCs. The receptor's source is a woman aged 45-59 years in good health and CMV-seropositive. The chain employs TRBV9 and TRBJ2-7; tentative D call: TRBD2 (5 bases). The DNA of the CDR3 is TGTGCCACCCCTGGGAAAGCGGCGAGCTCCTACGGGCAGTACGTC. It translates to CATPGKAASSYGQYV.